The clone carrying this TCR beta chain has more than one count but fewer than ten. Its cognate antigen is unknown. The data derive from a study of early T cells in non-severe SARS-CoV-2 infection. About the research overall: Sequenced material consisted of bulk RNA (from unsorted whole blood), and chains were unpaired.

Germline V lookup: CDR1 MNHEY, CDR2 SVGAGI. The CDR3 has 16 residues. V gave up 4 bases and J gave up 5 bases, with 17 bases separating them. Study-wide findings and caveats: Lookups in VDJdb leaned toward anti-spike CD8 responses and missed private and CD4 specificities.

TCRdb fed the 5' RACE reads into MiXCR, producing one record per CDR3 protein. Of tens of thousands of distinct CDR3 sequences listed, around 16% are singletons. J is TRBJ2-2 and V is TRBV6-5; D not resolved. The source of this sequence is an adult who was a healthcare worker with PCR-confirmed SARS-CoV-2 infection or an uninfected control (not recorded which). This specimen was whole blood, taken at baseline. As DNA, the CDR3 is TGTGCCAGCAGTTCAACTGGTCTATTCGCAACCGGGGAGCTGTTTTTT. Protein: CASSSTGLFATGELFF.